Shown below are 17 T cell receptor beta chains from a single sample sequenced in a study of shared clonotypes between healthy human individuals. Assay: immunoSEQ multiplex PCR; the TCRdb copy retains only in-frame clones and omits some. The data hold over a million clones, with around 97% observed a single time. Input material: naive CD4+ T cells sorted from blood. As for subset: CD45RA+ positively selected. These receptors were taken from a man aged 25-40 years in good health.

The gene calls are TRBV30 and TRBJ2-7; maybe TRBD1 (6 bases). Germline CDR1 is GTSNPN and CDR2 is SVGIG (reference sequence). CDR3 length: 11 residues. V was shortened by 5 bases and J by 5 bases, with 10 bases between the two germline ends. CDR3 bases: TGTGCCTGGGCGAGGGGGAACGAGCAGTACTTC. Its translation is CAWARGNEQYF.

The rearrangement links TRBV29-1 to TRBJ2-7, with D tentatively TRBD1 (5 bases). In germline, CDR1 is SQVTM, CDR2 ANQGSEA. Trimming removed 4 bases at V and 2 bases at J, with 9 bases between. The CDR3 sequence is 12 residues long. CDR3 region: CSVVQGPYEQYF. CDR3 coding DNA: TGCAGCGTTGTTCAGGGCCCCTACGAGCAGTACTTC.

V is TRBV2 and J is TRBJ2-5; D uncertain. CDR1 and CDR2 from the germline V gene are SNHLY and FYNNEI. V was trimmed by 2 bases and J by 7 bases, leaving 11 bases between them. This CDR3 spans 13 amino acids. CDR3 nucleotides: TGTGCCAGCAGTGAAAATAGTTTGGGGACCCAGTACTTC. This sequence encodes CASSENSLGTQYF.

CDR3 loop: CASSFRTSGKETQYF. DNA of the CDR3: TGTGCCAGCAGTTTTCGGACTAGCGGGAAAGAGACCCAGTACTTC. The rearrangement uses TRBV28 and TRBJ2-5, with 12 bases identical to TRBD2. The CDR3 length is 15 residues. Germline CDR1 MDHEN, CDR2 SYDVKM. J gave up 3 bases and V 3 bases, and 2 bases lay outside the gene matches.

The rearrangement joins TRBV5-8 to TRBJ2-7; D remains ambiguous. The germline V and J ends were trimmed by 4 bases and 0 bases, with 5 bases remaining between them. Germline CDR1 reads SGHTS; CDR2 reads YDEGEE. CDR3 length: 12 amino acids. Here the CDR3 DNA reads TGTGCCAGCAGCCGGTTCTCCTACGAGCAGTACTTC. Translating it yields CASSRFSYEQYF.

The rearrangement uses TRBV7-9 and TRBJ2-7; 9 nucleotides line up with TRBD1. Per the germline V gene, CDR1 is SEHNR and CDR2 is FQNEAQ (reference sequence). Germline trimming cut 4 bases from V and 3 bases from J; bases unmatched to any gene: 13. The CDR3 runs 17 residues. In nucleotides, the CDR3 is TGTGCCAGCAGCTCTCCAACCGGGACAGGGAAGGGCTACGAGCAGTACTTC. As protein: CASSSPTGTGKGYEQYF.

The V and J genes are TRBV10-3 and TRBJ2-1, with 13 bases identical to TRBD2. Germline-derived CDR1 and CDR2 are ENHRY and SYGVKD. Trimming removed 4 bases from V and 4 bases from J; junction bases left unmatched: 1. The CDR3 has 15 amino acids. Here the CDR3 DNA reads TGTGCCATCAGTGGGACTAGCGGGGGTTACAATGAGCAGTTCTTC. This translates into CAISGTSGGYNEQFF.

The V gene is TRBV28, the J gene TRBJ1-5; D is possibly TRBD1 (6 bases). The CDR3 covers 14 residues. CDR1 is MDHEN, CDR2 SYDVKM, per germline. V was trimmed by 8 bases and J by 5 bases, leaving 16 bases between them. The CDR3 nucleotides read TGTGCCAGCGGACGACAGGTTTTATATCAGCCCCAGCATTTT. Translating it yields CASGRQVLYQPQHF.

This clone was seen a single time. The rearrangement links TRBV18 to TRBJ1-4; 9 positions agree with TRBD1. V lost 4 bases to trimming and J lost 0 bases; unmatched junction nucleotides: 12. This CDR3 has 19 amino acids. CDR1 is KGHSH and CDR2 is LQKENI in the germline V gene. As DNA, the CDR3 is TGTGCCAGCTCACTACTCGTAACAGGGGGCACTGCAACTAATGAAAAACTGTTTTTT. This gives the protein CASSLLVTGGTATNEKLFF.

The chain recombines TRBV7-2 with TRBJ2-3; D uncertain. The CDR3 is 16 amino acids. V was clipped by 1 base and J by 4 bases, with 15 bases between them. Per germline, CDR1 SGHTA and CDR2 FQGNSA. Here the CDR3 DNA reads TGTGCCAGCAGCTTAGTCCACAACCAAGGGCCAGATACGCAGTATTTT. Protein product: CASSLVHNQGPDTQYF.

The V and J genes are TRBV14 and TRBJ1-2, with 7 bases lining up with TRBD1. After removal of 1 base from V and 4 bases from J, the junction contained 6 bases not matched to a gene. Germline V CDR1 and CDR2: SGHDN, FVKESK. This CDR3 is built from 15 residues. Written as DNA, the CDR3 is TGTGCCAGCAGCCAAGGAACAGGGGACGCCTATGGCTACACCTTC. Translating it yields CASSQGTGDAYGYTF.

The chain has TRBV28 and TRBJ2-7; TRBD2 aligns across 11 bases. The CDR3 extends over 17 amino acids. Germline V gene lookup returns CDR1 MDHEN and CDR2 SYDVKM. After removal of 9 bases from V and 0 bases from J, the junction contained 13 bases not matched to a gene. CDR3 in DNA: TGTGCCAGTAAGAGACCGGGACTAGCGGATTCCTCCTACGAGCAGTACTTC. Its protein product is CASKRPGLADSSYEQYF.

V is TRBV11-2 and J is TRBJ1-2; no definite D call. CDR3 length equals 16 residues. Germline loops: CDR1 SGHAT, CDR2 FQNNGV. The V gene lost 5 bases and the J gene lost 3 bases, with 19 bases spanning the gap. CDR3 in amino acids: CASSPKVGFTYYGYTF. The CDR3 DNA reads as TGTGCCAGCAGCCCGAAAGTCGGATTCACCTACTATGGCTACACCTTC.

This chain joins TRBV5-1 and TRBJ2-1, with D hard to call. Germline V gives CDR1 SGHRS, CDR2 YFSETQ. CDR3 length equals 14 residues. V was clipped by 2 bases and J by 5 bases, with 11 bases between them. This CDR3 reads CASSFPRMHNEQFF. CDR3 bases: TGCGCCAGCAGCTTCCCTAGGATGCACAATGAGCAGTTCTTC.

This chain links TRBV27 with TRBJ1-2; 9 bases agree with TRBD1. The trim removed 0 bases at V and 5 bases at J, leaving 4 bases unmatched. Per germline, CDR1 MNHEY and CDR2 SMNVEV (reference sequence). The length of the CDR3 is 15 residues. In nucleotides, the CDR3 is TGTGCCAGCAGTTTATCTCCGACAGGGGGGTATGGCTACACCTTC. Its translation: CASSLSPTGGYGYTF.

Points on this clone: The sample carries other DNA sequences with the same CDR3. The chain is built from TRBV7-9 and TRBJ1-2; 8 bases fit TRBD1. There are 14 residues in the CDR3. With V trimmed by 1 base and J by 8 bases, 6 bases remained unmatched. The germline V gene has CDR1 SEHNR and CDR2 FQNEAQ (reference sequence). DNA for the CDR3: TGTGCCAGCAGCTTAGTTCAGGGGGCGCGAGGCTACACCTTC. Translation: CASSLVQGARGYTF.

This chain connects TRBV20-1 to TRBJ2-7, with D perhaps being TRBD1 or TRBD2 (6 bases each). The CDR3 has 11 amino acids. V lost 3 bases, J lost 8 bases, and 11 bases lay in between. Germline loops: CDR1 DFQATT, CDR2 SNEGSKA (reference sequence). CDR3 amino acids: CSARLGGQQYF. The CDR3 nucleotides read TGCAGTGCTAGGTTAGGGGGGCAGCAGTACTTC.